The source of this T cell receptor (beta chain) is a study of CD8 T cells in ankylosing spondylitis. Study-wide findings and caveats: Under 10 highly homologous variants formed a TCR beta motif that appeared characteristic of ankylosing spondylitis blood. There was reportedly significant enrichment of clones that were disease-linked in matched ankylosing spondylitis synovial fluid. Reports of some motif variants in reactive arthritis synovial fluid and blood predate this one. Disease-associated clonotypes exhibited CD8+ identity and were relatively infrequent in peripheral blood.

Scientists made TCR beta libraries using quantitative 5'-RACE with molecular barcodes. TCRdb re-called the 5' RACE reads through MiXCR, storing one row per CDR3 protein. Seen here are roughly 700,000 distinct CDR3 sequences, about 20% observed once, and the top ten hold over 15%. Germline V lookup: CDR1 SGHVS, CDR2 FNYEAQ. The CDR3 is 14 amino acids. Trimming took 9 bases from V and 0 from J, leaving 12 bases between them. A note on this clonotype: The antigen remains unidentified.

Sequences were obtained from blood, either unsorted or a sorted T cell fraction (not recorded which). This TCR was recovered from a male donor with ankylosing spondylitis. The chain couples TRBV7-6 to TRBJ2-1; a possible D gene is TRBD1 (6 bases). CDR3 DNA: TGTGCCAGTAACCAGGGGAGCTCCTACAATGAGCAGTTCTTC. Its translation: CASNQGSSYNEQFF. Variable domain in full (rest from reference TRBV7-6 and TRBJ2-1): GAGVSQSPRYKVTKRGQDVALRCDPISGHVSLYWYRQALGQGPEFLTYFNYEAQQDKSGLPNDRFSAERPEGSISTLTIQRTEQRDSAMYRCASNQGSSYNEQFFGPGTRLTVL.